The 15 T cell receptor beta chains below were found in one sample sequenced in a study of long-term antiretroviral therapy in people with HIV. This was the immunoSEQ v3.0 assay at survey level. Here immunoSEQ multiplex PCR was the method, and the copy in TCRdb shows in-frame clones only, minus some. The sample includes about 30,000 clones, around 92% of them seen just once. The material sequenced was unsorted PBMCs, taken about 7.4 years after starting antiretroviral therapy. The receptor source for this set is a man between 45 and 60 years old with HIV.

The chain employs TRBV30 and TRBJ2-2; D is possibly TRBD2 (5 bases). The CDR3 sequence is 12 residues long. V lost 0 bases to trimming and J lost 6 bases, with 5 bases between them. From germline, CDR1 is GTSNPN and CDR2 SVGIG (reference sequence). CDR3 amino acids: CAWSVLAGELFF. Written as DNA, the CDR3 is TGTGCCTGGAGTGTACTAGCCGGGGAGCTGTTTTTT. Drawing the rest from reference TRBV30 and TRBJ2-2, the complete variable domain is SQTIHQWPATLVQPVGSPLSLECTVEGTSNPNLYWYRQAAGRGLQLLFYSVGIGQISSEVPQNLSASRPQDRQFILSSKKLLLSDSGFYLCAWSVLAGELFFGEGSRLTVL.

This clone was observed once. This chain connects TRBV6-5 to TRBJ2-7; TRBD1 might be the D (6 bases). The CDR3 has 15 amino acids. V gave up 0 bases and J gave up 3 bases, with 12 bases separating them. From germline, CDR1 is MNHEY and CDR2 SVGAGI. CDR3 in DNA: TGTGCCAGCAGTTACTCAACAGGGCGTAACTACGAGCAGTACTTC. Protein product: CASSYSTGRNYEQYF.

The chain carries TRBV5-1 and TRBJ2-7; D might be TRBD2 (5 bases). V shed 0 bases and J shed 6 bases, with 13 bases lying between them. This CDR3 has 14 amino acids. Looked up from germline, CDR1 is SGHRS and CDR2 is YFSETQ. The chain's CDR3 is CASSLESGIGEQYF. CDR3 sequence (DNA): TGCGCCAGCAGCTTGGAGTCGGGGATCGGCGAGCAGTACTTC.

This chain connects TRBV14 to TRBJ2-3; no clear D. The ends were cut back, 3 bases at V and 5 bases at J, with 3 bases in the middle. The CDR3 is 11 amino acids. CDR1 and CDR2 from the germline V gene are SGHDN and FVKESK. The CDR3 is CASSHGDTQYF. Written as DNA, the CDR3 is TGTGCCAGCAGCCACGGAGATACGCAGTATTTT.

This chain uses TRBV2 with TRBJ2-2, with D hard to call. CDR3 size: 15 residues. V was cut by 5 bases and J by 7 bases, with 17 bases left in between. Germline CDR1 SNHLY, CDR2 FYNNEI. For the CDR3, the DNA is TGTGCCAGCAGTTACAACGGGCCCCTAGTCGGGGAGCTGTTTTTT. Residues: CASSYNGPLVGELFF.

The V gene is TRBV28, the J gene TRBJ1-4, with TRBD1 matching over 11 bases. The CDR3 runs 18 residues. Germline loops: CDR1 MDHEN, CDR2 SYDVKM. V shed 3 bases and J 8 bases; nucleotides not matched to a gene: 14. The CDR3, as DNA: TGTGCCAGCAGTTTCAAGGGGTTTAAGGACAGGGGGCGCGAAAAACTGTTTTTT. Translation gives CASSFKGFKDRGREKLFF. The full variable domain, completed using reference TRBV28 and TRBJ1-4, is DVKVTQSSRYLVKRTGEKVFLECVQDMDHENMFWYRQDPGLGLRLIYFSYDVKMKEKGDIPEGYSVSREKKERFSLILESASTNQTSMYLCASSFKGFKDRGREKLFFGSGTQLSVL.

This chain uses TRBV27 with TRBJ1-2, with 10 bases fitting TRBD1. From germline, CDR1 is MNHEY and CDR2 SMNVEV (reference sequence). With 6 bases clipped from V and 3 bases from J, the junction kept 4 bases outside the gene matches. This CDR3 region has 14 residues. CDR3 sequence (DNA): TGTGCCAGCAGGGGAGGGACAGGGGACTATGGCTACACCTTC. It translates to CASRGGTGDYGYTF.

V is TRBV5-6 and J is TRBJ1-6; D gene ambiguous. Trimming cost V 4 bases and J 7 bases, with 12 bases left between them. Germline CDR1 reads SGHDT; CDR2 reads YYEEEE. The CDR3 has 14 residues. CDR3 region: CASSAGRYNSPLHF. For the CDR3, the DNA is TGTGCCAGCAGCGCCGGGCGGTACAATTCACCCCTCCACTTT.

This rearrangement joins TRBV6-1 to TRBJ1-1, with D perhaps matching TRBD1 (6 bases). V was pared by 4 bases and J by 5 bases, with 14 bases between. The V gene's germline CDR1 is MNHNS and CDR2 SASEGT. The CDR3 is made up of 14 amino acids. The CDR3 coding sequence is TGTGCCAGCAGTGCAAACAGGGCTCAGACTGAAGCTTTCTTT. It codes for CASSANRAQTEAFF.

The chain joins TRBV27 to TRBJ1-3; a possible D gene is TRBD1 (5 bases). V lost 2 bases, J lost 2 bases, and 7 bases lay in between. In germline, CDR1 is MNHEY, CDR2 SMNVEV (reference sequence). The CDR3 totals 14 residues. CDR3 in amino acids: CASSLGGTGNTIYF. The CDR3 nucleotides read TGTGCCAGCAGTTTAGGGGGTACTGGAAACACCATATATTTT.

CDR3 DNA sequence: TGTGCCAGCAGCCAAGATTTACAGGACAGGGGTGAAGCTTTCTTT. Protein product: CASSQDLQDRGEAFF. This rearrangement joins TRBV4-2 to TRBJ1-1; 9 nucleotides match TRBD1. Germline CDR1 reads LGHNA; CDR2 reads YNFKEQ. With 0 bases clipped from V and 7 bases from J, the junction kept 6 bases outside the gene matches. The CDR3 has 15 residues.

Only one count was recorded for this clone. The chain employs TRBV10-2 and TRBJ1-2; 9 bases map to TRBD1. The V and J ends lost 7 bases and 6 bases, in that order; junction bases with no gene match: 6. This CDR3 has 13 residues. Germline-derived CDR1 and CDR2 are WSHSY and SAAADI. This CDR3 is CASNPGDRDGYTF. The CDR3 bases are TGCGCCAGCAACCCTGGGGACAGGGATGGCTACACCTTC.

The V call is TRBV27, the J call TRBJ2-6, with unresolved D. CDR1 and CDR2 (germline): MNHEY, SMNVEV (reference sequence). V dropped 3 bases and J dropped 4 bases, with 10 bases sitting between them. This CDR3 contains 15 residues. The CDR3 DNA reads TGTGCCAGCAGTTTTTCAGTCGCCGGGGCCAACGTCCTGACTTTC. It is translated as CASSFSVAGANVLTF.

The V call is TRBV19, the J call TRBJ1-5, with a weak D call TRBD1 (6 bases). There are 13 residues in the CDR3. Germline lookup yields CDR1 LNHDA and CDR2 SQIVND (reference sequence). The CDR3 coding sequence is TGTGCAGGGGGTGGGGATAGCAATCAGCCCCAGCATTTT. Residues: CAGGGDSNQPQHF. Supplemented by reference TRBV19 and TRBJ1-5, the full variable domain reads DGGITQSPKYLFRKEGQNVTLSCEQNLNHDAMYWYRQDPGQGLRLIYYSQIVNDFQKGDIAEGYSVSREKKESFPLTVTSAQKNPTAFYLCAGGGDSNQPQHFGDGTRLSIL.

This clone is a singleton in its sample. The V call is TRBV7-8, the J call TRBJ1-1, with D tentatively TRBD1 (5 bases). Germline V lookup: CDR1 SGHVS, CDR2 FQNEAQ. The CDR3 covers 16 residues. Trimming stripped 2 bases from V and 1 base from J, with 14 bases between. CDR3 loop: CASSLPEGRENTEAFF. In DNA, the CDR3 is TGTGCCAGCAGCTTACCAGAGGGGCGGGAGAACACTGAAGCTTTCTTT.